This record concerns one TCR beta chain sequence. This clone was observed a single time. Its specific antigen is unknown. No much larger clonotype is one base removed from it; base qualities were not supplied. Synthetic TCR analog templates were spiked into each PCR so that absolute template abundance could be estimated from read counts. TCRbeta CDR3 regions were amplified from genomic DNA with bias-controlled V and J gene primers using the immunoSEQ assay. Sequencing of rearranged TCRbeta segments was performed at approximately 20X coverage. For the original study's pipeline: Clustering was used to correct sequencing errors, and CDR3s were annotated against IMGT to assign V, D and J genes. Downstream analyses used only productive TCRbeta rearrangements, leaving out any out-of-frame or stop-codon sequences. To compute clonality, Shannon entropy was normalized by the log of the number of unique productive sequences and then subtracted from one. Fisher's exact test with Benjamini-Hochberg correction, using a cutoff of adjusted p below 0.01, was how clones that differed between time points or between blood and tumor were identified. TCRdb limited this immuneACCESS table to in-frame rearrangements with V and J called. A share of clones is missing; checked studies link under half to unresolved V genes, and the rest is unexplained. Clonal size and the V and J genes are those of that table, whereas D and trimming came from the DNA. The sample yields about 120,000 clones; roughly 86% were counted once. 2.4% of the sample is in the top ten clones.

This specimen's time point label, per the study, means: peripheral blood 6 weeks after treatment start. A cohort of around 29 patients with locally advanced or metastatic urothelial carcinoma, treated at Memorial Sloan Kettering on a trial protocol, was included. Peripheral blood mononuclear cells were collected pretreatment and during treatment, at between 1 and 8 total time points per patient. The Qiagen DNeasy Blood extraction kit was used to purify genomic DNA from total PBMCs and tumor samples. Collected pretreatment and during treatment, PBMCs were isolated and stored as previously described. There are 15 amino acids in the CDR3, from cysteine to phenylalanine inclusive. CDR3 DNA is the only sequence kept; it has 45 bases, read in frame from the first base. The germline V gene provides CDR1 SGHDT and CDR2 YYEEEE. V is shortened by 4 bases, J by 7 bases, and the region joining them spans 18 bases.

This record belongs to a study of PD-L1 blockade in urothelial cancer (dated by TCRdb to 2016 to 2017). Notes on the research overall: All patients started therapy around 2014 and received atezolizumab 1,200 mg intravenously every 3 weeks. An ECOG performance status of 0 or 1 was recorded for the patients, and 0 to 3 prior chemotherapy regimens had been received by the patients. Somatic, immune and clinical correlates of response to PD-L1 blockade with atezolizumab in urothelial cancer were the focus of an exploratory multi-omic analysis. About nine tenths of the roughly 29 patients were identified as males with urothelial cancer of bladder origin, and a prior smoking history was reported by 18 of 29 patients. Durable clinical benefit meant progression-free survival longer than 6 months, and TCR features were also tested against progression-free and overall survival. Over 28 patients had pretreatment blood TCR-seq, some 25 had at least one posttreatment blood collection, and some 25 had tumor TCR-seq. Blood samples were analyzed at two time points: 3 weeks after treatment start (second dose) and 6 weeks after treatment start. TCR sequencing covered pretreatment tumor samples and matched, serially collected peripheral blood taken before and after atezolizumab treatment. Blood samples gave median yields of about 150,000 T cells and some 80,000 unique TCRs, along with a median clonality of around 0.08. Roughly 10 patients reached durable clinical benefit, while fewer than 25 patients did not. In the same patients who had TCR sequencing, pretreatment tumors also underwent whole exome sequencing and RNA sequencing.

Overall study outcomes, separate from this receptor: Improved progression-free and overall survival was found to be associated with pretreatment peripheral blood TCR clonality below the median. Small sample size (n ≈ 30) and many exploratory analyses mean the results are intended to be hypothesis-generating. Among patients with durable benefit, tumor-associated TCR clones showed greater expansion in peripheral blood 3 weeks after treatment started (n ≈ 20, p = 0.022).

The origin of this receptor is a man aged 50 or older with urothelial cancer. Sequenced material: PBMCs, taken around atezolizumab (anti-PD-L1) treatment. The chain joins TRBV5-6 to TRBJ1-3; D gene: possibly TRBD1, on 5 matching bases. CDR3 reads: CASSRRLLGANTIYF. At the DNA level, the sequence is TGTGCCAGCAGCAGGCGGTTACTTGGGGCTAACACCATATATTTT.